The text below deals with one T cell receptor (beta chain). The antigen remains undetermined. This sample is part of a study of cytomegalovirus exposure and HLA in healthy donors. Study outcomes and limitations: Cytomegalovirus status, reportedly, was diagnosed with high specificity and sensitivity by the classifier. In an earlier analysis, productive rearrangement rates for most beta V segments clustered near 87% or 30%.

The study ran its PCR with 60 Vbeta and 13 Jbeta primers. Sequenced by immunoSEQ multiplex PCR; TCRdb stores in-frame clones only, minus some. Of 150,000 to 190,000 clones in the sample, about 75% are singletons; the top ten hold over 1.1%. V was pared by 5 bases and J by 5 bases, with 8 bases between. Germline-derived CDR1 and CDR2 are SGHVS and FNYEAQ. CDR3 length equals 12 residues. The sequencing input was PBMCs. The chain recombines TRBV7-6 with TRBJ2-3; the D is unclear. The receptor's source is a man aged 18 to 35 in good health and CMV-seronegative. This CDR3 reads CASSPQLDTQYF. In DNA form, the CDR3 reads TGTGCCAGCAGCCCACAGTTAGATACGCAGTATTTT.